This T cell receptor beta chain derives from a study of shared clonotypes between healthy human individuals. Study-wide points: The four-donor shared clonotypes exceeded non-shared clonotypes in generation probability, with non-shared ones scoring lower. The sharing of 5% to 6.5% of naive CD4 clonotypes was seen across several donors. Estimated richness values were generally larger in naive subsets than in memory subsets.

The V and J ends lost 3 bases and 8 bases, in that order; junction bases with no gene match: 10. This CDR3 contains 15 residues. CDR1 and CDR2 from the germline V gene are SGDLS and YYNGEE. Only CD45RO-negative cells positively selected for CCR7 counted as naive CD8 cells, so terminally differentiated effector memory CD45RA+ cells were excluded. The study enrolled healthy HIV-negative adults without recent acute infections or vaccinations as donors. About this clone itself: Its antigen remains unknown.

Repertoires were generated with immunoSEQ multiplex PCR, while TCRdb's copy carries only in-frame clones and drops some. The repertoire holds some 2,100,000 clones, with under 95% as singletons. The clonotype comes from a man between 18 and 35 years old in good health. Some clones in this sample may be carry-over from other donors' samples. The sample comprised naive CD8+ T cells from PBMCs. The chain joins TRBV9 to TRBJ1-4; 7 bases agree with TRBD1. As DNA, the CDR3 is TGTGCCAGCAGCGGGAACAGGGGCAGGGGGGAAAAACTGTTTTTT. It encodes CASSGNRGRGEKLFF.